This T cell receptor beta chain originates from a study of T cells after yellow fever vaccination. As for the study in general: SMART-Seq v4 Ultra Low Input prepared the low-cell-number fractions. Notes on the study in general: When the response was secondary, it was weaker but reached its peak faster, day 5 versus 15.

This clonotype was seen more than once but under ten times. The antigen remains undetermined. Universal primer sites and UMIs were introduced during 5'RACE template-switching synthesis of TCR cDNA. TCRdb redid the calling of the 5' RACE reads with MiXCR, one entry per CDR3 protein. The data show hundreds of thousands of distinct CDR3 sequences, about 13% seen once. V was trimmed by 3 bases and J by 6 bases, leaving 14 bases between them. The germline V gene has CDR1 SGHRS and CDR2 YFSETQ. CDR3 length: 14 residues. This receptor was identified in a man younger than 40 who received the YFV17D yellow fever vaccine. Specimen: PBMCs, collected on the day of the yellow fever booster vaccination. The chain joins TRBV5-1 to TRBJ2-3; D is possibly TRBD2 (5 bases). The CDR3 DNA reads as TGCGCCAGCAGCTCCCGGGGAGAAGGTGATACGCAGTATTTT. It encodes CASSSRGEGDTQYF.